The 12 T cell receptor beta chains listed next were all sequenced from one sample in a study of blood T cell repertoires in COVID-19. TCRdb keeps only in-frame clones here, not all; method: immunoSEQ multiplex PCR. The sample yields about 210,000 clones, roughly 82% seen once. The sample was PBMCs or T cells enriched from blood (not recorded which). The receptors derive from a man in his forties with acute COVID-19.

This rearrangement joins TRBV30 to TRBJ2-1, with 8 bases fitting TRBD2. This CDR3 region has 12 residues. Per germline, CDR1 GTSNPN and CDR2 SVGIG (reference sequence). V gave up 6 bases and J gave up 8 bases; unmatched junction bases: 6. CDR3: CACSGRGYEQFF. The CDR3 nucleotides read TGTGCCTGCAGCGGGAGAGGGTATGAGCAGTTCTTC.

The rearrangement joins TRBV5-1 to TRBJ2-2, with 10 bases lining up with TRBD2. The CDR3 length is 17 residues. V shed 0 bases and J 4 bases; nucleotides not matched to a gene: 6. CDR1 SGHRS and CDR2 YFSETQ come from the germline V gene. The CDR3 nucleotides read TGCGCCAGCAGCTTGGTCAGCGGGAGGGCTAGCACCGGGGAGCTGTTTTTT. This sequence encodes CASSLVSGRASTGELFF. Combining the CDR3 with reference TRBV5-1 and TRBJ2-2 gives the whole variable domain KAGVTQTPRYLIKTRGQQVTLSCSPISGHRSVSWYQQTPGQGLQFLFEYFSETQRNKGNFPGRFSGRQFSNSRSEMNVSTLELGDSALYLCASSLVSGRASTGELFFGEGSRLTVL.

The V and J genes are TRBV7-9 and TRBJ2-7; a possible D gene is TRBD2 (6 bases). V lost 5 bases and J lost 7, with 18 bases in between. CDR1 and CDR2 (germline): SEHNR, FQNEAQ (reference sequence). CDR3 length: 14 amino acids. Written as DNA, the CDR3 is TGTGCCAGCAGCGAGGGAGGACTCCCAAAAGAGCAGTACTTC. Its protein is CASSEGGLPKEQYF. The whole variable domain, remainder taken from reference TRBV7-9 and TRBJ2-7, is DTGVSQNPRHKITKRGQNVTFRCDPISEHNRLYWYRQTLGQGPEFLTYFQNEAQLEKSRLLSDRFSAERPKGSFSTLEIQRTEQGDSAMYLCASSEGGLPKEQYFGPGTRLTVT.

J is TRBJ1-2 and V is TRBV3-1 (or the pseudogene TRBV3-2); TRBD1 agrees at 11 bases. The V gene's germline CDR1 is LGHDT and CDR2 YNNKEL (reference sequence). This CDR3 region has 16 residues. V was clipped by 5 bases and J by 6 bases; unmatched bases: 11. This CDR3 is CASSAFGTGGINGYTF. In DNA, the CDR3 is TGTGCCAGCAGCGCCTTCGGGACAGGGGGAATCAATGGCTACACCTTC.

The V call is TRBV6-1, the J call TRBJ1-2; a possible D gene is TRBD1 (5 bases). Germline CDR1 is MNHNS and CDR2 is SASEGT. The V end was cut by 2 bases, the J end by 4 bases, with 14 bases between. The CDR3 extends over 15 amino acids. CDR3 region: CASSEIGGGSYGYTF. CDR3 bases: TGTGCCAGCAGTGAAATTGGCGGGGGAAGCTATGGCTACACCTTC.

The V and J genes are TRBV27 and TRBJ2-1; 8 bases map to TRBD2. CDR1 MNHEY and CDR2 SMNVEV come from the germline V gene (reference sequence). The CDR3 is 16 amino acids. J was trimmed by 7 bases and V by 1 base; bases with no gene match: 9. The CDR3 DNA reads TGTGCCAGCAGTTTATTAGACGGGAGGGCAGGGAATGAGCAGTTCTTC. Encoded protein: CASSLLDGRAGNEQFF.

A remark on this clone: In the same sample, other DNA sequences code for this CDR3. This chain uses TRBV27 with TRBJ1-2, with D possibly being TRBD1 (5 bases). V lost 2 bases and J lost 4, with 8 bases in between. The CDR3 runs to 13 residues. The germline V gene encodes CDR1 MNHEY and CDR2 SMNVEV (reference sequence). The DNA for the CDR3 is TGTGCCAGCAGTTTACAGGGTTCCTATGGCTACACCTTC. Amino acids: CASSLQGSYGYTF.

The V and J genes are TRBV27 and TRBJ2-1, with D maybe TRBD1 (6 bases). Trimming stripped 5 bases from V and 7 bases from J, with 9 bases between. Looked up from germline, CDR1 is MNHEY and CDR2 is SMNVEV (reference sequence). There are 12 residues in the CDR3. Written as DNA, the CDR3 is TGTGCCAGCAGTAAAGGGGGTAATGAGCAGTTCTTC. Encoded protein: CASSKGGNEQFF.

CDR3 sequence reads: CASSFRDRGRGTDTQYF. The CDR3 nucleotides read TGCGCCAGCAGCTTCCGGGACAGGGGACGGGGCACAGATACGCAGTATTTT. The V gene is TRBV5-1, the J gene TRBJ2-3; 10 bases align to TRBD1. V trimming: 2 bases; J trimming: 1 base; junction bases outside the gene matches: 7. The germline V gene has CDR1 SGHRS and CDR2 YFSETQ. The CDR3 has 17 amino acids.

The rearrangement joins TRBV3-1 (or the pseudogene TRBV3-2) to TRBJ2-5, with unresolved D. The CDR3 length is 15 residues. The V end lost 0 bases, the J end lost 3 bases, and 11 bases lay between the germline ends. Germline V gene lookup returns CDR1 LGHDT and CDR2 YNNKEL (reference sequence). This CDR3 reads CASSQDPLWEETQYF. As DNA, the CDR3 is TGTGCCAGCAGCCAAGATCCACTATGGGAAGAGACCCAGTACTTC.

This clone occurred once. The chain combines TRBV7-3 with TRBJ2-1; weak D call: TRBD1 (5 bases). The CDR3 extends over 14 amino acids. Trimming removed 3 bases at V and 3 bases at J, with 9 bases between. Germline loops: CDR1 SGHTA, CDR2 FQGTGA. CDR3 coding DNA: TGTGCCAGCAGCTTCGGACACCTCTACAATGAGCAGTTCTTC. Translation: CASSFGHLYNEQFF.

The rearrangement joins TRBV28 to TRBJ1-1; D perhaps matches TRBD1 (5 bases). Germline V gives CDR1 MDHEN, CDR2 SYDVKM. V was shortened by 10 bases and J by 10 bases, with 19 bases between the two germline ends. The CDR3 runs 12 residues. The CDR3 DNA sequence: TGTGCCACCCTGGGGGGAGATCTTGGAGCTTTCTTT. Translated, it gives CATLGGDLGAFF.